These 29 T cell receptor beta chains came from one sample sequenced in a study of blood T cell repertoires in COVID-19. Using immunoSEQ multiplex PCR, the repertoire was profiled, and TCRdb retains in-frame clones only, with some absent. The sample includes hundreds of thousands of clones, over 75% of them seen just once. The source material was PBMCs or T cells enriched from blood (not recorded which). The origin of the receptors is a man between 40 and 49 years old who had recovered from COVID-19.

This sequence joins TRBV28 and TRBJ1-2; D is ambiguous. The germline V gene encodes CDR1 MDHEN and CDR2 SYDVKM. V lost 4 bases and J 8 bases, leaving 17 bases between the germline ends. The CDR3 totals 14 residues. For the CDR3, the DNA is TGTGCCAGCAGTTCTACAGAAACTTTTGGCGGCTACACCTTC. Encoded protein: CASSSTETFGGYTF.

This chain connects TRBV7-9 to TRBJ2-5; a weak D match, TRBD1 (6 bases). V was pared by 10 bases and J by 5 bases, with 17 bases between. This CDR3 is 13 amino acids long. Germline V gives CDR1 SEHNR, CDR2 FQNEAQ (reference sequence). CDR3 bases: TGTGCCACCGGGTTGGGGGCAAGGGAGACCCAGTACTTC. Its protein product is CATGLGARETQYF. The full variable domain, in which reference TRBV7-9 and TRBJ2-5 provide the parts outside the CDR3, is DTGVSQNPRHKITKRGQNVTFRCDPISEHNRLYWYRQTLGQGPEFLTYFQNEAQLEKSRLLSDRFSAERPKGSFSTLEIQRTEQGDSAMYLCATGLGARETQYFGPGTRLLVL.

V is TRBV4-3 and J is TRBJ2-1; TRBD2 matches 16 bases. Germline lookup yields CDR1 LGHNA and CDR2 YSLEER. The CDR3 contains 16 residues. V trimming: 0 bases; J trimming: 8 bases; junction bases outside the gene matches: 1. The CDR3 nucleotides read TGCGCCAGCAGCCAAGAGGGACTAGCGGGGGGGCATGAGCAGTTCTTC. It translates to CASSQEGLAGGHEQFF.

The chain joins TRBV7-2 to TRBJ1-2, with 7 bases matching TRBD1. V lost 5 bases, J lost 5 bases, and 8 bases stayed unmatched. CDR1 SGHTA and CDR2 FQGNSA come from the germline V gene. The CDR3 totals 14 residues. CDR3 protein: CASSLSRDSYGYTF. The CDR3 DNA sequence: TGTGCCAGCAGCCTGTCCCGGGACAGTTATGGCTACACCTTC.

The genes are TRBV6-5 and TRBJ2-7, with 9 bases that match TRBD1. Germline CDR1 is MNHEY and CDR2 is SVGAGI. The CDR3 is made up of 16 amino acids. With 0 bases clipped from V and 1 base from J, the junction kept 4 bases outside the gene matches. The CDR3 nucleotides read TGTGCCAGCAGTTACTCCACAGGGGGCGGGTCCTACGAGCAGTACTTC. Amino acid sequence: CASSYSTGGGSYEQYF.

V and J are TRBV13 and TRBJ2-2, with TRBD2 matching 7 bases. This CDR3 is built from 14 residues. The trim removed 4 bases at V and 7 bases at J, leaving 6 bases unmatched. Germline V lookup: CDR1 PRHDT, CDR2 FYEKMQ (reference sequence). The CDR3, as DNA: TGTGCCAGCAGCTGGGGCCTAGCGGACGGGGAGCTGTTTTTT. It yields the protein CASSWGLADGELFF.

The CDR3 DNA reads TGTGCCAGCGGAGGGACTAGCGGGACCTACGAGCAGTACTTC. Translation: CASGGTSGTYEQYF. J is TRBJ2-7 and V is TRBV9; TRBD2 aligns across 13 bases. J was trimmed by 2 bases and V by 7 bases; bases with no gene match: 3. CDR1 is SGDLS, CDR2 YYNGEE, per germline. The CDR3 runs 14 residues.

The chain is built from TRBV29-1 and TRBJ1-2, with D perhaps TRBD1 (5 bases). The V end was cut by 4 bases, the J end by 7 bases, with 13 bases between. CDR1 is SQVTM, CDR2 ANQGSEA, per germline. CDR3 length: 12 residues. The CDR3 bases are TGCAGCGTTGGGGAAAGGGGAGGTGGCTACACCTTC. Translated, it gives CSVGERGGGYTF.

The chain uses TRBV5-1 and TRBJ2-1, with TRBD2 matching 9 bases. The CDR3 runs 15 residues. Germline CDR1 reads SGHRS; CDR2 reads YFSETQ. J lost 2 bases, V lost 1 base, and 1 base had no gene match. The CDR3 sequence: CASSLIAGAYNEQFF. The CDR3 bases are TGCGCCAGCAGCTTGATAGCGGGGGCCTACAATGAGCAGTTCTTC.

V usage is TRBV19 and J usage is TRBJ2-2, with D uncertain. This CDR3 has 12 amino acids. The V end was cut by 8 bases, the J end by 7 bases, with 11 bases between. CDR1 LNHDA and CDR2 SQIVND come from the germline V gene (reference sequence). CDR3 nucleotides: TGTGCCAGTCACCGTGGGCTCGGGGAGCTGTTTTTT. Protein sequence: CASHRGLGELFF.

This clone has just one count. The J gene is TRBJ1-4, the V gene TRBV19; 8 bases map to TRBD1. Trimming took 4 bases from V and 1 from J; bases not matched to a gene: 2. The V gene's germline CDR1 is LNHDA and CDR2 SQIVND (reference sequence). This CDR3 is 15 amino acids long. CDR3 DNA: TGTGCCAGTAGTAGCGGGACAGGAACTAATGAAAAACTGTTTTTT. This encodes CASSSGTGTNEKLFF. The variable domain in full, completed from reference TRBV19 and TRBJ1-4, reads DGGITQSPKYLFRKEGQNVTLSCEQNLNHDAMYWYRQDPGQGLRLIYYSQIVNDFQKGDIAEGYSVSREKKESFPLTVTSAQKNPTAFYLCASSSGTGTNEKLFFGSGTQLSVL.

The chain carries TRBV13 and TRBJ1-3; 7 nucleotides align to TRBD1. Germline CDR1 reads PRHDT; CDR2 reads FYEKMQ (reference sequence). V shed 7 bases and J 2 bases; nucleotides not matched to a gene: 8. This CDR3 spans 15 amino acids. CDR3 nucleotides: TGTGCCAGCACCGAGGGGGCCGGGGCTGGAAACACCATATATTTT. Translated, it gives CASTEGAGAGNTIYF.

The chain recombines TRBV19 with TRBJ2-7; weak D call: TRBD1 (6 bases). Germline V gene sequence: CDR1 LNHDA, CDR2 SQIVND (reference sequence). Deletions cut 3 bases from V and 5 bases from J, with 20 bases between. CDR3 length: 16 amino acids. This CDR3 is CASSIGGLRAGNEQYF. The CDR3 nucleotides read TGTGCCAGTAGTATTGGGGGCCTTAGGGCCGGCAACGAGCAGTACTTC.

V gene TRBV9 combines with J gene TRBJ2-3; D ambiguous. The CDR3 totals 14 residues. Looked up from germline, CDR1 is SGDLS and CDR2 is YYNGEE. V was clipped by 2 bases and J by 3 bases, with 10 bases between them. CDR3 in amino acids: CASSVLRFTDTQYF. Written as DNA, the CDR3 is TGTGCCAGCAGCGTCCTCCGGTTTACAGATACGCAGTATTTT.

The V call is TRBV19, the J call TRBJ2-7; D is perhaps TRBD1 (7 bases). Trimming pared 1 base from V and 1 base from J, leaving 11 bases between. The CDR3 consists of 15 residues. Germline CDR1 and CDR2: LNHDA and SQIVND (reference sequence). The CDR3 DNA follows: TGTGCCAGTAGTATAGGGGCGGGACAGTCCTACGAGCAGTACTTC. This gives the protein CASSIGAGQSYEQYF. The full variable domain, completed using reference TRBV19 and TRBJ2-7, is DGGITQSPKYLFRKEGQNVTLSCEQNLNHDAMYWYRQDPGQGLRLIYYSQIVNDFQKGDIAEGYSVSREKKESFPLTVTSAQKNPTAFYLCASSIGAGQSYEQYFGPGTRLTVT.

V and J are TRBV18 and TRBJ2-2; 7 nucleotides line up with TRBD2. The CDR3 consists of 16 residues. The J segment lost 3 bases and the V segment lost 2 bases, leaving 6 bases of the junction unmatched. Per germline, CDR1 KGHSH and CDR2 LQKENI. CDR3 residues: CASSPKQAGDTGELFF. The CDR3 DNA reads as TGTGCCAGCTCACCAAAGCAGGCGGGAGACACCGGGGAGCTGTTTTTT.

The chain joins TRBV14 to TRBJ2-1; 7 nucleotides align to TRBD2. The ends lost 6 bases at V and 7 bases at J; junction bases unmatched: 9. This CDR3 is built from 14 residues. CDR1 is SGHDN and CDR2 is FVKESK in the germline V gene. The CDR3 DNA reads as TGTGCCAGCAGTCTTGGGGGAGGGCCAAATGAGCAGTTCTTC. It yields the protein CASSLGGGPNEQFF.

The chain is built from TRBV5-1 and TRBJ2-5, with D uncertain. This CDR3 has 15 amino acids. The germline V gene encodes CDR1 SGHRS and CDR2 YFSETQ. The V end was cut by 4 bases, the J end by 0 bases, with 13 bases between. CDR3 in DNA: TGCGCCAGCAGCACGAGAGTACGCAACCAAGAGACCCAGTACTTC. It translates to CASSTRVRNQETQYF.

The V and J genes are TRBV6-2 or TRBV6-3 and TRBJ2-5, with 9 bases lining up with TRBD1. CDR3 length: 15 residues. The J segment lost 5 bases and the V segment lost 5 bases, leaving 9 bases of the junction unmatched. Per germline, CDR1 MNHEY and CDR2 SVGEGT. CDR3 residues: CASSLNRGLGETQYF. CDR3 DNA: TGTGCCAGCAGTCTCAACAGGGGGCTCGGGGAGACCCAGTACTTC.

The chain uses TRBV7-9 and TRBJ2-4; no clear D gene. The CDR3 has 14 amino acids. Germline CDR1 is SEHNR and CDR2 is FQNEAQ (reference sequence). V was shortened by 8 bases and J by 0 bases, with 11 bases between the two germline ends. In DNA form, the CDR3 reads TGTGCCAGCTTAGATGTTAGAGCCAAAAACATTCAGTACTTC. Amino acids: CASLDVRAKNIQYF.

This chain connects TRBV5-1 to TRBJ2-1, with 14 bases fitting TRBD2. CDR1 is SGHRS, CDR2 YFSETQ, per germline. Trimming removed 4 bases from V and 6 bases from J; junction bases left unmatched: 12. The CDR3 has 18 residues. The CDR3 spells CASSTGLAGVWRPNEQFF. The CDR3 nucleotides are TGCGCCAGCAGCACGGGACTAGCGGGAGTCTGGCGGCCCAATGAGCAGTTCTTC.

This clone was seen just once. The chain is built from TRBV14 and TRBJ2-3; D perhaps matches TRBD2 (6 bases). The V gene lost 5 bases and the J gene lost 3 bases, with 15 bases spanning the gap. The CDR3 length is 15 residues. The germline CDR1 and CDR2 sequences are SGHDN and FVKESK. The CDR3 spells CASSGLTGLTDTQYF. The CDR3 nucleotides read TGTGCCAGCAGCGGGCTGACGGGACTTACAGATACGCAGTATTTT.

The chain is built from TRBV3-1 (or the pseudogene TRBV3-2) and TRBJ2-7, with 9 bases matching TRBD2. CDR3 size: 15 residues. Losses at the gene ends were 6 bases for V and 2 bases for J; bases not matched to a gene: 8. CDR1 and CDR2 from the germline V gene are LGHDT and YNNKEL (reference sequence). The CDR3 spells CASSPSAGGAYEQYF. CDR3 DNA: TGTGCCAGCAGTCCGTCAGCGGGAGGTGCCTACGAGCAGTACTTC.

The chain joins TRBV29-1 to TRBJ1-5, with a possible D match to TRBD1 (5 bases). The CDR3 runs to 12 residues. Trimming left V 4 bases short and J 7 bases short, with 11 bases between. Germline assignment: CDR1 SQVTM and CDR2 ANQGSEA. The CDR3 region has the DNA TGCAGCGTTGGGGGGGAGGGCCAGCCCCAGCATTTT. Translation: CSVGGEGQPQHF.

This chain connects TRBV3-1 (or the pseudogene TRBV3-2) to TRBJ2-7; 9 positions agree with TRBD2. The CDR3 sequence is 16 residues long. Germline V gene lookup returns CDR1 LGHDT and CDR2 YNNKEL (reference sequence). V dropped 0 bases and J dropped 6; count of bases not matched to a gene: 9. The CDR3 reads CASSQDLAREGIEQYF. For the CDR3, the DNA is TGTGCCAGCAGCCAAGATTTGGCGCGGGAGGGCATCGAGCAGTACTTC.

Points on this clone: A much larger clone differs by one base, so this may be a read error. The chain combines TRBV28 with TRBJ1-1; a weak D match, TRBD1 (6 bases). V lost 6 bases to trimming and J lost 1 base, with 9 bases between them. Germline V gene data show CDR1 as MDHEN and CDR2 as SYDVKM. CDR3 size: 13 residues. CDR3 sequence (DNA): TGTGCCAGCAGAAAACAGGGGAACACTGAAGCTTTCTTT. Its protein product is CASRKQGNTEAFF.

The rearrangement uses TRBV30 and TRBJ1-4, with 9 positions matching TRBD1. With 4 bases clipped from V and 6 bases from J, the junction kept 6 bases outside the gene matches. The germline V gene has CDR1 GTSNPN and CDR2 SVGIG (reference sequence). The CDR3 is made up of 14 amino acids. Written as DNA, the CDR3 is TGTGCCTGGACCCCCGGGACAGGGTATGAAAAACTGTTTTTT. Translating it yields CAWTPGTGYEKLFF.

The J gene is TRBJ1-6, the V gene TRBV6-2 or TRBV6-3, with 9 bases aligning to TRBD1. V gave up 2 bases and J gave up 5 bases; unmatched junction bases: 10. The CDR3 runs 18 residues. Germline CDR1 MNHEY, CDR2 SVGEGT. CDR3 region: CASSYETGTGPDNSPLHF. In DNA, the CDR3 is TGTGCCAGCAGTTACGAAACCGGGACAGGGCCCGATAATTCACCCCTCCACTTT.

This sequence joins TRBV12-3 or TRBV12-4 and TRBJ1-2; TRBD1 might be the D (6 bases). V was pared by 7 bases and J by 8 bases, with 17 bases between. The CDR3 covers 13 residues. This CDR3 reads CASTWGGPVGYTF. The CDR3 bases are TGTGCCAGCACCTGGGGGGGGCCGGTAGGCTACACCTTC.